The clone carrying this T cell receptor (beta chain) was observed a few times. The antigen remains unidentified. This specimen comes from a study of identical twins. Study-wide findings and caveats: Beta clonotypes that were abundant in cord blood contained fewer insertions, a pattern absent from memory repertoires.

Germline values: CDR1 LGHDT, CDR2 YNNKEL (reference sequence). The germline V and J ends were trimmed by 4 bases and 5 bases, with 15 bases remaining between them. CDR3 size: 14 residues. TCRdb redid the calling of the 5' RACE reads with MiXCR, one entry per CDR3 protein. Of a few hundred thousand distinct CDR3 sequences in the sample, 20% to 25% were seen once. Another study also made use of these data, one on T cells expressing NK-cell markers. As reported in that work: Eight donors were sequenced, of whom seven were HCMV-seropositive, while the remaining one was HCMV-seronegative.

This chain links TRBV3-1 with TRBJ2-7, with D perhaps assigned TRBD1 or TRBD2 (6 bases each). Source material: CD4+ T cells sorted from blood. This sequence was found in a woman aged 18 to 35 in good health. Here the CDR3 DNA reads TGTGCCAGCAGCCCCCTCGGGGGCCGGGACGAGCAGTACTTC. Amino acids: CASSPLGGRDEQYF.